The 9 T cell receptor beta chains in this list originate from one sample, sequenced in a study of Tregs in tolerant kidney transplant recipients. Assay used: immunoSEQ multiplex PCR; TCRdb lists only in-frame clones, some missing. Counted here are roughly 250,000 clones, 80% to 85% occurring once; the ten biggest clones make up under 0.65%. Sample: CD4+ T cells from blood. The receptors were sampled from a human donor in good health.

V usage is TRBV7-9 and J usage is TRBJ2-2; D remains unclear. The CDR3 sequence is 14 residues long. Germline CDR1 SEHNR, CDR2 FQNEAQ (reference sequence). V lost 5 bases and J 1 base, leaving 8 bases between the germline ends. The CDR3 here is CASSRLRNTGELFF. The CDR3 nucleotides are TGTGCCAGCAGCCGACTCAGGAACACCGGGGAGCTGTTTTTT.

The chain has TRBV6-6 and TRBJ2-7; D not certain. The V end was cut by 6 bases, the J end by 0 bases, with 15 bases between. The CDR3 loop spans 15 amino acids. The germline V gene encodes CDR1 MNHNY and CDR2 SVGAGI (reference sequence). DNA for the CDR3: TGTGCCAGCAGACCCTCCGACCGGTTCTCCTACGAGCAGTACTTC. Translation gives CASRPSDRFSYEQYF.

This rearrangement joins TRBV11-3 to TRBJ2-1; the D is unclear. Looked up from germline, CDR1 is SGHNT and CDR2 is YENEEA. The length of the CDR3 is 13 residues. The V end was cut by 1 base, the J end by 12 bases, with 13 bases between. In DNA, the CDR3 is TGTGCCAGCAGCTTAGTTGCGTCTGGGTGGCAGTTCTTC. It translates to CASSLVASGWQFF.

The chain carries TRBV7-3 and TRBJ1-1; D may be TRBD1 (6 bases). Germline loops: CDR1 SGHTA, CDR2 FQGTGA. V lost 6 bases to trimming and J lost 1 base, with 9 bases between them. This CDR3 has 13 residues. CDR3 sequence reads: CASRAGANTEAFF. Here the CDR3 DNA reads TGTGCCAGCAGAGCGGGGGCGAACACTGAAGCTTTCTTT.

The CDR3 DNA follows: TGTGCCAGCAGTCCCGACGTCTGGCGGTCCCAAGAGACCCAGTACTTC. This codes for CASSPDVWRSQETQYF. The chain combines TRBV27 with TRBJ2-5; D is ambiguous. V lost 5 bases to trimming and J lost 1 base, with 17 bases between them. The CDR3 covers 16 residues. Looked up from germline, CDR1 is MNHEY and CDR2 is SMNVEV (reference sequence).

The chain uses TRBV2 and TRBJ2-2; no definite D call. The CDR3 has 14 residues. The ends were cut back, 5 bases at V and 3 bases at J, with 10 bases in the middle. Germline lookup yields CDR1 SNHLY and CDR2 FYNNEI. CDR3 bases: TGTGCCAGCAGTCCAGACCTTTACACCGGGGAGCTGTTTTTT. The encoded protein is CASSPDLYTGELFF.

This chain connects TRBV5-1 to TRBJ2-5; no clear D gene. The CDR3 spans 16 residues. The germline V gene encodes CDR1 SGHRS and CDR2 YFSETQ. Deletions cut 0 bases from V and 0 bases from J, with 12 bases between. The CDR3: CASSLESLPHQETQYF. In DNA form, the CDR3 reads TGCGCCAGCAGCTTGGAAAGCCTTCCCCACCAAGAGACCCAGTACTTC.

This chain uses TRBV11-2 with TRBJ2-1; D may correspond to TRBD1 or TRBD2 (6 bases each). Germline loops: CDR1 SGHAT, CDR2 FQNNGV. V was cut by 0 bases and J by 1 base, with 16 bases left in between. The CDR3 loop spans 18 amino acids. CDR3 nucleotides: TGTGCCAGCAGCTTAGATCGGGGGACACTGCTTTCCTACAATGAGCAGTTCTTC. Translated: CASSLDRGTLLSYNEQFF.

About this clone: This sample includes further DNA sequences coding for the same CDR3. This sequence joins TRBV6-1 and TRBJ2-3; D gene ambiguous. Germline-derived CDR1 and CDR2 are MNHNS and SASEGT. This CDR3 region has 12 residues. V shed 0 bases and J shed 5 bases, with 3 bases lying between them. The CDR3 bases are TGTGCCAGCAGTGAAGCGCGAGATACGCAGTATTTT. Translation gives CASSEARDTQYF.